What follows are 18 T cell receptor beta chains derived from one specimen sequenced in a study of T cell repertoires in cytomegalovirus infection. One entry per CDR3 protein results from TCRdb running MiXCR on the reads. The table has fewer than 900,000 distinct CDR3 sequences, approximately 32% seen once; the top ten hold around 13%. Their specific antigens are unknown. The sequences come from cultured CD8+ T cells from PBMCs, collected from culture after CMV antigen stimulation. The receptors originated from a human donor in good health (CMV status not recorded). Some clones in this sample may be carry-over from other donors' samples.

This clonotype was detected a few times. V usage is TRBV10-2 and J usage is TRBJ1-4; 8 bases match TRBD1. Germline CDR1 WSHSY, CDR2 SAAADI. V lost 8 bases to trimming and J lost 3 bases; unmatched junction nucleotides: 14. The CDR3 covers 17 residues. CDR3 nucleotides: TGCGCCAGCCAACCCACGCTCCGACAGGGGCCTAATGAAAAACTGTTTTTT. Translating it yields CASQPTLRQGPNEKLFF.

The CDR3 sequence: CATSDSSGASGGYNEQFF. CDR3 coding DNA: TGTGCCACCAGTGATTCGTCAGGGGCTAGCGGGGGGTACAATGAGCAGTTCTTC. The V call is TRBV24-1, the J call TRBJ2-1; 11 nucleotides match TRBD2. V lost 2 bases and J lost 4; bases outside the gene matches: 9. The CDR3 length is 18 residues. The germline gives CDR1 KGHDR, CDR2 SFDVKD.

This chain links TRBV27 with TRBJ2-7; maybe TRBD1 (6 bases). CDR3 length: 14 amino acids. Germline V lookup: CDR1 MNHEY, CDR2 SMNVEV (reference sequence). The germline V and J ends were trimmed by 1 base and 6 bases, with 13 bases remaining between them. The CDR3, as DNA: TGTGCCAGCAGTTTATTAGGATTGGGGGCCGAGCAGTACTTC. Amino acid sequence: CASSLLGLGAEQYF.

This clonotype was recorded a few times. A read error may account for a junction end that differs from germline. The chain employs TRBV7-6 and TRBJ2-2; 8 bases are shared with TRBD1. The CDR3 has 15 residues. Germline CDR1 is SGHVS and CDR2 is FNYEAQ. The CDR3 bases are TGTGCCACCAGCTTAGGACAGGGACTCACCGGGGAGCTGTTTTTT. Residues: CATSLGQGLTGELFF.

J is TRBJ1-3 and V is TRBV6-5; D is uncertain. Per germline, CDR1 MNHEY and CDR2 SVGAGI. With 2 bases removed from V and 2 bases from J, the gap between germline ends came to 16 bases. The CDR3 spans 17 residues. The CDR3 here is CASSYGRHLTPGNTIYF. The CDR3 bases are TGTGCCAGCAGTTACGGCCGCCACTTAACGCCTGGAAACACCATATATTTT.

V and J are TRBV7-9 and TRBJ1-4, with 8 bases fitting TRBD1. The germline gives CDR1 SEHNR, CDR2 FQNEAQ (reference sequence). CDR3 size: 18 residues. The junction had 11 bases not matched to a gene; V was cut back by 5 bases and J by 0 bases. CDR3 sequence: CASSPRDRTSATNEKLFF. The CDR3 DNA sequence: TGTGCCAGCAGCCCGAGGGACAGGACTTCTGCAACTAATGAAAAACTGTTTTTT.

The CDR3 sequence is CASSRGGRIASYNEQFF. In DNA form, the CDR3 reads TGTGCCAGCAGCCGGGGGGGGCGGATTGCCTCCTACAATGAGCAGTTCTTC. The rearrangement links TRBV11-3 to TRBJ2-1; TRBD2 matches 8 bases. CDR3 length: 17 residues. V was pared by 5 bases and J by 0 bases, with 9 bases of the junction left unmatched. CDR1 and CDR2 (germline): SGHNT, YENEEA.

This clonotype has ten or more counts. The chain uses TRBV7-9 and TRBJ1-1; D is perhaps TRBD1 (5 bases). The CDR3 is 12 amino acids. Trimming took 7 bases from V and 6 from J, leaving 12 bases between them. Germline V gene data show CDR1 as SEHNR and CDR2 as FQNEAQ (reference sequence). The CDR3, as DNA: TGTGCCAGCACCGGGCGGGGCCCTGAAGCTTTCTTT. The encoded protein is CASTGRGPEAFF. The variable domain in full, completed from reference TRBV7-9 and TRBJ1-1, reads DTGVSQNPRHKITKRGQNVTFRCDPISEHNRLYWYRQTLGQGPEFLTYFQNEAQLEKSRLLSDRFSAERPKGSFSTLEIQRTEQGDSAMYLCASTGRGPEAFFGQGTRLTVV.

This chain joins TRBV20-1 and TRBJ2-4; a weak D match, TRBD1 (6 bases). The germline gives CDR1 DFQATT, CDR2 SNEGSKA (reference sequence). The length of the CDR3 is 14 residues. With 2 bases removed from V and 8 bases from J, the gap between germline ends came to 16 bases. The DNA for the CDR3 is TGCAGTGCTAGACCATACAGGGATCGGGACATTCAGTACTTC. It codes for CSARPYRDRDIQYF.

This clonotype has just a few counts. Here the CDR3 reads CASSYRGSVGGHTGELFF. Here the CDR3 DNA reads TGTGCCAGCAGTTATCGGGGTTCGGTTGGGGGGCACACCGGGGAGCTGTTTTTT. The chain recombines TRBV6-5 with TRBJ2-2; tentatively, D is TRBD1 or TRBD2 (6 bases each). Per germline, CDR1 MNHEY and CDR2 SVGAGI. The V end lost 3 bases, the J end lost 3 bases, and 20 bases lay between the germline ends. There are 18 residues in the CDR3.

Many counts were recorded for this clonotype. The gene calls are TRBV7-2 and TRBJ2-1; 9 bases agree with TRBD2. V was clipped by 4 bases and J by 7 bases; unmatched bases: 8. Per germline, CDR1 SGHTA and CDR2 FQGNSA. CDR3 size: 15 residues. This chain's CDR3 is CASSSSGGFPNEQFF. CDR3 DNA sequence: TGTGCCAGCAGCTCGAGCGGGGGGTTTCCTAATGAGCAGTTCTTC.

The sample holds a few counts of this clonotype. The chain joins TRBV6-2 or TRBV6-3 to TRBJ2-3; TRBD2 matches at 8 bases. V shed 6 bases, J shed 2 bases, and the junction held 7 bases outside the gene matches. The CDR3 has 15 amino acids. CDR1 MNHEY and CDR2 SVGEGT come from the germline V gene. CDR3 loop: CASRKAGELTDTQYF. The CDR3 nucleotides read TGTGCCAGCAGGAAAGCGGGGGAACTCACAGATACGCAGTATTTT.

The chain recombines TRBV20-1 with TRBJ1-5; D is unresolved. Trimming left V 5 bases short and J 1 base short, with 15 bases between. Germline CDR1 and CDR2: DFQATT and SNEGSKA (reference sequence). The CDR3 length is 15 residues. CDR3 DNA: TGCAGTGCTTTAGGGCAGGTAGAGAGCAATCAGCCCCAGCATTTT. As protein: CSALGQVESNQPQHF.

The V call is TRBV27, the J call TRBJ1-5; 7 bases match TRBD1. The V gene end was trimmed by 8 bases and the J gene end by 1 base; junction bases not matched to a gene: 14. Germline V gene lookup returns CDR1 MNHEY and CDR2 SMNVEV (reference sequence). The CDR3 is 17 residues long. CDR3 region: CASRGGRRGASNQPQHF. The CDR3 nucleotides are TGTGCCAGCCGAGGGGGCCGCCGAGGGGCCAGCAATCAGCCCCAGCATTTT.

V and J are TRBV7-9 and TRBJ2-3; TRBD2 matches at 13 bases. Germline V gene sequence: CDR1 SEHNR, CDR2 FQNEAQ (reference sequence). V dropped 4 bases and J dropped 4; count of bases not matched to a gene: 11. This CDR3 has 18 amino acids. This CDR3 reads CASSSKSGTSGDPDTQYF. For the CDR3, the DNA is TGTGCCAGCAGCTCGAAATCCGGGACTAGCGGGGACCCAGATACGCAGTATTTT.

This chain links TRBV12-3 or TRBV12-4 with TRBJ1-1; D gene ambiguous. V was pared by 6 bases and J by 0 bases, with 20 bases between. The CDR3 extends over 17 amino acids. CDR3 sequence reads: CASSNPRLGYMNTEAFF. The DNA of the CDR3 is TGTGCCAGCAGCAACCCCCGCCTCGGTTACATGAACACTGAAGCTTTCTTT.

This sequence joins TRBV14 and TRBJ1-1, with D perhaps matching TRBD1 (5 bases). The length of the CDR3 is 14 residues. CDR1 is SGHDN, CDR2 FVKESK, per germline. Trimming took off 2 bases at V and 4 bases at J, with 11 bases between the two ends. The CDR3 is CASSQKGTPTEAFF. The DNA for the CDR3 is TGTGCCAGCAGCCAAAAAGGGACCCCCACTGAAGCTTTCTTT.

This clonotype was seen many times. The chain has TRBV7-8 and TRBJ2-1, with TRBD2 identical over 9 bases. The CDR3 length is 15 residues. Germline CDR1 is SGHVS and CDR2 is FQNEAQ. The V gene end was trimmed by 6 bases and the J gene end by 6 bases; junction bases not matched to a gene: 9. The CDR3 bases are TGTGCCAGCAGTCTTGGGCTAGCGGGATTCAATGAGCAGTTCTTC. Residues: CASSLGLAGFNEQFF.